These 31 T cell receptor beta chains were sequenced from one sample in a study of patients and donors after allogeneic stem cell transplantation. From the RT-PCR reads, TCRdb called clonotypes with MiXCR, one entry per CDR3 protein. The sample shows about 400,000 distinct CDR3 sequences, approximately 16% of them seen only once. The sequencing input was blood, either unsorted or a sorted T cell fraction (not recorded which). These receptors all come from a human donor who was either an allogeneic HSCT recipient or a stem cell or donor lymphocyte infusion donor (not recorded which). It is not recorded whose cells these are; they may come from a transplant donor.

The chain is built from TRBV29-1 and TRBJ2-7; D gene ambiguous. Trimming shortened V by 1 base and J by 6 bases, and 7 bases separated the two germline ends. The germline CDR1 and CDR2 sequences are SQVTM and ANQGSEA. The length of the CDR3 is 11 residues. CDR3 DNA sequence: TGCAGCGTTGAAGGTCCGGGCGAGCAGTACTTC. This encodes CSVEGPGEQYF.

The chain combines TRBV6-5 with TRBJ1-1, with D tentatively TRBD1 (5 bases). The CDR3 has 14 residues. V lost 4 bases and J lost 5, with 14 bases in between. Germline V lookup: CDR1 MNHEY, CDR2 SVGAGI. This CDR3 reads CASSFINPGTEAFF. For the CDR3, the DNA is TGTGCCAGCAGTTTCATAAACCCAGGGACTGAAGCTTTCTTT.

In this sample, this clonotype turned up a few times. A much bigger clone sits one base away, suggesting this may be a read error. J is TRBJ2-1 and V is TRBV4-1; D not resolved. From germline, CDR1 is MGHRA and CDR2 YSYEKL. The CDR3 consists of 15 residues. Trimming shortened V by 3 bases and J by 7 bases, and 16 bases separated the two germline ends. The CDR3 protein is CASSHKSWFRNEQFF. CDR3 bases: TGCGCCAGCAGCCATAAATCATGGTTTAGGAATGAGCAGTTCTTC.

V is TRBV14 and J is TRBJ2-7, with D tentatively TRBD2 (6 bases). V shed 1 base and J shed 2 bases, with 12 bases lying between them. The CDR3 is 15 residues long. In germline, CDR1 is SGHDN, CDR2 FVKESK. The CDR3 nucleotides read TGTGCCAGCAGCCAAGTGGCAGGAGGGCCCTACGAGCAGTACTTC. Residues: CASSQVAGGPYEQYF.

The gene calls are TRBV6-2 or TRBV6-3 and TRBJ1-5; D ambiguous. Trimming stripped 7 bases from V and 4 bases from J, with 17 bases between. The CDR3 has 15 amino acids. The germline V gene encodes CDR1 MNHEY and CDR2 SVGEGT. The CDR3 spells CASTYGRLLNQPQHF. DNA for the CDR3: TGTGCCAGCACCTACGGACGGCTCTTAAATCAGCCCCAGCATTTT.

V is TRBV11-3 and J is TRBJ1-2, with a possible D match to TRBD1 (5 bases). The CDR3 is made up of 14 amino acids. V gave up 1 base and J gave up 8 bases, with 14 bases separating them. Germline V gene lookup returns CDR1 SGHNT and CDR2 YENEEA. The CDR3 sequence is CASSLGGTSTGYTF. The CDR3 region has the DNA TGTGCCAGCAGCTTAGGGGGCACGTCGACGGGCTACACCTTC.

This clonotype was seen repeatedly, ten times or more. The chain combines TRBV5-1 with TRBJ2-7; D uncertain. Between the trimmed V and J ends, which lost 2 bases and 3 bases, there was a span of 12 bases. This CDR3 spans 14 amino acids. CDR1 is SGHRS, CDR2 YFSETQ, per germline. The CDR3 protein is CASSLKGILYEQYF. CDR3 sequence (DNA): TGCGCCAGCAGCTTAAAGGGTATCCTCTACGAGCAGTACTTC.

The V call is TRBV5-1, the J call TRBJ2-1, with TRBD2 identical over 8 bases. The V gene end was trimmed by 2 bases and the J gene end by 10 bases; junction bases not matched to a gene: 14. The V gene's germline CDR1 is SGHRS and CDR2 YFSETQ. The CDR3 runs to 16 residues. DNA for the CDR3: TGCGCCAGCAGCTTCCGGACTAGCCGCATAAACGGGGAGCAGTTCTTC. Its translation: CASSFRTSRINGEQFF.

This chain uses TRBV4-3 with TRBJ1-4, with TRBD1 identical over 12 bases. V was clipped by 0 bases and J by 8 bases; unmatched bases: 10. The CDR3 is 18 residues long. In germline, CDR1 is LGHNA, CDR2 YSLEER. CDR3 in amino acids: CASSQEWDRGQFKEKLFF. CDR3 coding DNA: TGCGCCAGCAGCCAAGAATGGGACAGGGGGCAATTTAAAGAAAAACTGTTTTTT.

The chain combines TRBV9 with TRBJ2-2; TRBD1 matches at 11 bases. The length of the CDR3 is 18 residues. The germline V gene encodes CDR1 SGDLS and CDR2 YYNGEE. The V and J ends lost 4 bases and 1 base, in that order; junction bases with no gene match: 9. The CDR3 here is CASSLLTGTGGNTGELFF. In DNA, the CDR3 is TGTGCCAGCAGCCTCCTTACAGGGACAGGGGGGAACACCGGGGAGCTGTTTTTT.

The sample holds a few counts of this clonotype. CDR3 amino acids: CASSYRQMNTGELFF. CDR3 sequence (DNA): TGTGCCAGCAGTTACAGGCAGATGAACACCGGGGAGCTGTTTTTT. The gene calls are TRBV6-5 and TRBJ2-2, with D unclear. V lost 2 bases, J lost 1 base, and 8 bases lay in between. CDR1 MNHEY and CDR2 SVGAGI come from the germline V gene. This CDR3 is 15 amino acids long.

The gene calls are TRBV11-1 and TRBJ1-3; D uncertain. The V gene lost 7 bases and the J gene lost 0 bases, with 22 bases spanning the gap. Germline V gene sequence: CDR1 SGHAT, CDR2 FQDESV (reference sequence). The CDR3 runs 18 residues. The CDR3: CASTEWVGWLLSGNTIYF. The DNA for the CDR3 is TGTGCCAGCACGGAGTGGGTGGGCTGGCTGCTCTCTGGAAACACCATATATTTT.

The CDR3 coding sequence is TGCGCCAGCAGCCAAGACGGACTTTCTTCCTACGAGCAGTACTTC. It translates to CASSQDGLSSYEQYF. The chain combines TRBV4-3 with TRBJ2-7; D perhaps matches TRBD2 (5 bases). CDR3 size: 15 residues. Trimming cost V 0 bases and J 1 base, with 10 bases left between them. CDR1 LGHNA and CDR2 YSLEER come from the germline V gene.

The chain uses TRBV21-1 and TRBJ2-3; the table's D gene call, TRBD1, was not cross checked with the DNA. TRBV21-1 is a pseudogene segment. The CDR3 has 13 residues. In nucleotides, the CDR3 is TGTGCCAGCGACAGGAGTCGCCCAGATACGCAGTATTTT. Translating it yields CASDRSRPDTQYF.

The chain employs TRBV12-3 or TRBV12-4 and TRBJ1-2; D might be TRBD1 (5 bases). The CDR3 covers 13 residues. V was pared by 6 bases and J by 3 bases, with 11 bases between. This chain's CDR3 is CASSRPGDYGYTF. The CDR3 nucleotides are TGTGCCAGCAGCCGGCCGGGGGACTATGGCTACACCTTC.

The chain combines TRBV7-6 with TRBJ2-5, with 7 bases matching TRBD2. The J segment lost 3 bases and the V segment lost 8 bases, leaving 3 bases of the junction unmatched. The CDR3 covers 12 residues. Looked up from germline, CDR1 is SGHVS and CDR2 is FNYEAQ. The CDR3 DNA is TGTGCCAGCCGGGGAGGGGAAGAGACCCAGTACTTC. Translating gives CASRGGEETQYF.

This CDR3 reads CASSVGQGAKDTQYF. CDR3 in DNA: TGTGCCAGCAGTGTAGGACAGGGGGCGAAGGATACGCAGTATTTT. The chain combines TRBV6-1 with TRBJ2-3; TRBD1 aligns across 11 bases. The CDR3 consists of 15 residues. Germline CDR1 is MNHNS and CDR2 is SASEGT. V was pared by 4 bases and J by 6 bases, with 6 bases of the junction left unmatched.

There are a few counts of this clonotype. The rearrangement uses TRBV5-1 and TRBJ1-4; tentative D call: TRBD1 (6 bases). This CDR3 is 15 amino acids long. The germline V and J ends were trimmed by 0 bases and 8 bases, with 14 bases remaining between them. Germline CDR1 SGHRS, CDR2 YFSETQ. The CDR3 bases are TGCGCCAGCAGCTTGGAGGGGGGACCGGGAGAAAAACTGTTTTTT. Translated, it gives CASSLEGGPGEKLFF.

V is TRBV19 and J is TRBJ1-1, with D possibly being TRBD1 (5 bases). The length of the CDR3 is 13 residues. V lost 6 bases and J 5 bases, leaving 13 bases between the germline ends. The germline V gene has CDR1 LNHDA and CDR2 SQIVND (reference sequence). CDR3 DNA: TGTGCCAGTAGAGCGAGGGCAGGGACTGAAGCTTTCTTT. This codes for CASRARAGTEAFF. Drawing the rest from reference TRBV19 and TRBJ1-1, the complete variable domain is DGGITQSPKYLFRKEGQNVTLSCEQNLNHDAMYWYRQDPGQGLRLIYYSQIVNDFQKGDIAEGYSVSREKKESFPLTVTSAQKNPTAFYLCASRARAGTEAFFGQGTRLTVV.

This sequence joins TRBV9 and TRBJ2-7; the D gene is possibly TRBD2 (5 bases). The CDR3 sequence is 13 residues long. Trimming took off 0 bases at V and 5 bases at J, with 9 bases between the two ends. Germline assignment: CDR1 SGDLS and CDR2 YYNGEE. This CDR3 reads CASSVAFGDEQYF. CDR3 nucleotide sequence: TGTGCCAGCAGCGTAGCTTTCGGGGACGAGCAGTACTTC.

In this sample, this clonotype turned up many times. V usage is TRBV15 and J usage is TRBJ2-2; tentative D call: TRBD2 (6 bases). CDR1 is LNHNV, CDR2 YYDKDF, per germline (reference sequence). The CDR3 is made up of 16 amino acids. The ends were cut back, 0 bases at V and 7 bases at J, with 15 bases in the middle. CDR3 sequence reads: CATSRDLLASIGELFF. The CDR3 nucleotides read TGTGCCACCAGCAGAGATTTACTAGCCAGTATCGGGGAGCTGTTTTTT. Using reference TRBV15 and TRBJ2-2 for the parts outside the CDR3, the full variable domain is DAMVIQNPRYQVTQFGKPVTLSCSQTLNHNVMYWYQQKSSQAPKLLFHYYDKDFNNEADTPDNFQSRRPNTSFCFLDIRSPGLGDTAMYLCATSRDLLASIGELFFGEGSRLTVL.

The V call is TRBV29-1, the J call TRBJ1-1, with unresolved D. V lost 5 bases, J lost 4 bases, and 20 bases lay in between. The CDR3 has 15 residues. Germline-derived CDR1 and CDR2 are SQVTM and ANQGSEA. The CDR3 here is CSVSARQWLATEAFF. In nucleotides, the CDR3 is TGCAGCGTTTCCGCACGTCAGTGGCTGGCCACTGAAGCTTTCTTT.

The chain joins TRBV2 to TRBJ2-1; D might be TRBD1 (7 bases). Trimming shortened V by 10 bases and J by 0 bases, and 10 bases separated the two germline ends. CDR1 is SNHLY, CDR2 FYNNEI, per germline. CDR3 size: 13 residues. The CDR3 here is CATRGVSYNEQFF. For the CDR3, the DNA is TGTGCCACCAGGGGGGTCTCCTACAATGAGCAGTTCTTC.

V gene TRBV11-3 combines with J gene TRBJ2-1; D unresolved. V dropped 0 bases and J dropped 4 bases, with 13 bases sitting between them. The CDR3 has 16 residues. CDR1 and CDR2 from the germline V gene are SGHNT and YENEEA. CDR3 residues: CASSLERPPLYNEQFF. As DNA, the CDR3 is TGTGCCAGCAGCTTAGAGAGGCCTCCCCTATACAATGAGCAGTTCTTC.

This clonotype has a handful of counts. CDR3 sequence (DNA): TGTGCCAGCAGTTTAACCATCCGGGGCAGGTCCTATAATTCACCCCTCCACTTT. Its protein product is CASSLTIRGRSYNSPLHF. The chain has TRBV28 and TRBJ1-6; D is perhaps TRBD1 (5 bases). The CDR3 is made up of 18 amino acids. Trimming stripped 2 bases from V and 1 base from J, with 15 bases between. Germline assignment: CDR1 MDHEN and CDR2 SYDVKM.

This clonotype was detected ten times or more. The chain is built from TRBV24-1 and TRBJ2-1; 9 nucleotides match TRBD1. Trimming at V came to 0 bases and at J to 6 bases, leaving 5 bases not matched to a gene. This CDR3 has 16 residues. Germline V gives CDR1 KGHDR, CDR2 SFDVKD. The CDR3 loop reads CATSDLHLTGGNEQFF. The CDR3 DNA reads TGTGCCACCAGTGATTTGCATCTGACAGGGGGCAATGAGCAGTTCTTC.

The chain recombines TRBV2 with TRBJ2-5; no clear D gene. Looked up from germline, CDR1 is SNHLY and CDR2 is FYNNEI. Trimming cost V 1 base and J 5 bases, with 11 bases left between them. The CDR3 extends over 14 amino acids. The CDR3 protein is CASSEEIILETQYF. The CDR3 DNA sequence: TGTGCCAGCAGTGAAGAGATTATATTGGAGACCCAGTACTTC.

This rearrangement joins TRBV7-9 to TRBJ2-3; the match to TRBD2 covers 7 bases. CDR3 length: 15 amino acids. V gave up 1 base and J gave up 8 bases; unmatched junction bases: 9. In germline, CDR1 is SEHNR, CDR2 FQNEAQ (reference sequence). The CDR3 DNA reads as TGTGCCAGCAGCTTAGGGACTAGTCCCCACAGTACGCAGTATTTT. Amino acid sequence: CASSLGTSPHSTQYF.

This rearrangement joins TRBV9 to TRBJ2-5; D is uncertain. V gave up 0 bases and J gave up 6 bases, with 12 bases separating them. This CDR3 spans 14 amino acids. Germline V gene lookup returns CDR1 SGDLS and CDR2 YYNGEE. As DNA, the CDR3 is TGTGCCAGCAGCGTAGAAGACTCCAGGCAGACCCAGTACTTC. As protein: CASSVEDSRQTQYF.

J is TRBJ1-1 and V is TRBV13; D gene ambiguous. Trimming pared 7 bases from V and 2 bases from J, leaving 11 bases between. The CDR3 length is 13 residues. CDR1 and CDR2 from the germline V gene are PRHDT and FYEKMQ (reference sequence). The CDR3 region is CASTLLGNTEAFF. The CDR3 DNA reads TGTGCCAGCACGCTACTCGGAAACACTGAAGCTTTCTTT.

This clonotype was picked up many times. The chain carries TRBV29-1 and TRBJ2-7, with TRBD1 matching 10 bases. Germline CDR1 and CDR2: SQVTM and ANQGSEA. CDR3 size: 14 residues. The CDR3 here is CSTRDRGTFYEQYF. The CDR3, as DNA: TGCAGTACCCGGGACAGGGGCACATTCTACGAGCAGTACTTC.